The source of this TCR beta chain is a study of human T cells and chemical hapten exposure. As for the study in general: Small discrepancies in pooled library volume mainly accounted for the varying TCR yields per sample.

In the library, unique molecular identifiers were attached to individual cDNA molecules. In the source study's methods: Counts of TCRs in each sample centred on a median of around 96,000 and extended from around 24,000 to 710,000. TCRdb re-analysed the RACE reads in MiXCR, keeping a single row per CDR3 protein. The V and J calls come from TCRdb's annotation, not from the publication. The sample records around 130,000 distinct CDR3 sequences, 8.5% to 9.5% being singletons. The V end was cut by 0 bases, the J end by 0 bases, with 7 bases between. CDR1 is SGDLS, CDR2 YYNGEE, per germline. The CDR3 consists of 14 residues. Whole-study results and caveats: No change in TCRs above 1 in 1000 frequency was produced by DPC sensitization.

Sample time point: healthy volunteer bleed at 2 weeks. Before extraction, the whole blood was not fractionated, and total RNA was taken from it. As concerns this clonotype: Its target is not known.

Sequenced sample: whole blood. The chain carries TRBV9 and TRBJ2-7; D is ambiguous. The clonotype originates from a male donor in good health. Some clones in this sample may be carry-over from other donors' samples. The CDR3 nucleotides are TGTGCCAGCAGCGTAGGCGGCTTCTCCTACGAGCAGTACTTC. The encoded protein is CASSVGGFSYEQYF.